These 21 T cell receptor beta chains share one sample of origin, sequenced in a study of OX40 agonist ivuxolimab in advanced cancers. The protocol was immunoSEQ multiplex PCR, while the TCRdb copy is restricted to in-frame clones and leaves out a portion. The data hold approximately 15,000 clones, with around four fifths observed a single time. The sample consisted of CD4+ or CD8+ T cells sorted from blood, taken in a trial of the OX40 agonist ivuxolimab. Receptors were obtained from an adult with an advanced solid tumor such as melanoma, head and neck, liver or kidney cancer.

V is TRBV19 and J is TRBJ1-2, with D possibly being TRBD1 (5 bases). The CDR3 has 13 residues. V lost 7 bases to trimming and J lost 4 bases, with 13 bases between them. Looked up from germline, CDR1 is LNHDA and CDR2 is SQIVND (reference sequence). This chain's CDR3 is CASTSGHGYGYTF. The CDR3 bases are TGTGCCAGTACCTCGGGGCACGGCTATGGCTACACCTTC. The variable domain in full, with the rest retrieved from reference TRBV19 and TRBJ1-2, is DGGITQSPKYLFRKEGQNVTLSCEQNLNHDAMYWYRQDPGQGLRLIYYSQIVNDFQKGDIAEGYSVSREKKESFPLTVTSAQKNPTAFYLCASTSGHGYGYTFGSGTRLTVV.

A note on this clone: The CDR3 end shows no conserved phenylalanine or tryptophan, and so a read error is likely. V is TRBV29-1 and J is TRBJ2-7; possible D gene TRBD2, 6 bases. This CDR3 has 13 residues. The germline CDR1 and CDR2 sequences are SQVTM and ANQGSEA. This CDR3 is CSVQGGESYDQYS. The CDR3 coding sequence is TGCAGCGTTCAGGGAGGAGAATCCTACGACCAGTACTCC.

There are a few counts of this clone. The chain recombines TRBV19 with TRBJ1-2; D might be TRBD1 (5 bases). Trimming cost V 5 bases and J 4 bases, with 11 bases left between them. CDR1 LNHDA and CDR2 SQIVND come from the germline V gene (reference sequence). CDR3 length: 13 amino acids. In DNA, the CDR3 is TGTGCCAGTAGTGTAGGGACGGTCTATGGCTACACCTTC. Its translation: CASSVGTVYGYTF.

The chain employs TRBV7-9 and TRBJ1-1, with D unclear. Deletions cut 1 base from V and 4 bases from J, with 7 bases between. Germline lookup yields CDR1 SEHNR and CDR2 FQNEAQ (reference sequence). This CDR3 spans 13 amino acids. The CDR3 sequence: CASSLESGTEAFF. The CDR3 DNA is TGTGCCAGCAGCTTAGAGTCAGGCACTGAAGCTTTCTTT.

This clone occurred once. The chain is built from TRBV18 and TRBJ1-1; TRBD1 agrees at 9 bases. The V gene end was trimmed by 4 bases and the J gene end by 0 bases; junction bases not matched to a gene: 9. CDR3 length equals 17 residues. Germline V gives CDR1 KGHSH, CDR2 LQKENI. The DNA for the CDR3 is TGTGCCAGCTCACTATCCAGGGGACAGGGCCTGAACACTGAAGCTTTCTTT. Translating it yields CASSLSRGQGLNTEAFF.

The chain employs TRBV27 and TRBJ2-3; 7 positions agree with TRBD1. The ends lost 6 bases at V and 3 bases at J; junction bases unmatched: 9. Germline V gene data show CDR1 as MNHEY and CDR2 as SMNVEV (reference sequence). The CDR3 totals 15 residues. Written as DNA, the CDR3 is TGTGCCAGCAGCCAAGACAGGGTTAGGACAGATACGCAGTATTTT. Amino acids: CASSQDRVRTDTQYF.

This sequence joins TRBV6-5 and TRBJ1-6, with D unresolved. CDR1 MNHEY and CDR2 SVGAGI come from the germline V gene. Deletions cut 7 bases from V and 10 bases from J, with 20 bases between. CDR3 length equals 15 residues. The CDR3 DNA sequence: TGTGCCAGCATAAACGGGAACGGGTTGGGGTCACCCCTCCACTTT. This encodes CASINGNGLGSPLHF.

This clone was observed a handful of times. CDR3 bases: TGTGCCTGGAGTGCTCAGACCTATAGCGGGAGTGAGTACGAGCAGTACTTC. Encoded protein: CAWSAQTYSGSEYEQYF. J is TRBJ2-7 and V is TRBV30, with 9 bases lining up with TRBD2. The CDR3 spans 17 residues. V shed 1 base and J 4 bases; nucleotides not matched to a gene: 14. Germline CDR1 and CDR2: GTSNPN and SVGIG (reference sequence).

The rearrangement joins TRBV4-1 to TRBJ2-5, with TRBD2 as a possible D gene (7 bases). This CDR3 contains 13 residues. The germline V gene encodes CDR1 MGHRA and CDR2 YSYEKL. V lost 4 bases to trimming and J lost 7 bases, with 13 bases between them. This CDR3 is CASSPSGGGTQYF. CDR3 coding DNA: TGCGCCAGCAGCCCTAGCGGAGGGGGGACCCAGTACTTC.

This chain joins TRBV9 and TRBJ2-7; 7 positions agree with TRBD2. The germline V gene has CDR1 SGDLS and CDR2 YYNGEE. This CDR3 contains 14 residues. The junction had 12 bases not matched to a gene; V was cut back by 5 bases and J by 7 bases. CDR3 nucleotides: TGTGCCAGCAGTCCGAACGGGAGGCCACAAGAGCAGTACTTC. As protein: CASSPNGRPQEQYF.

The chain is built from TRBV2 and TRBJ1-1; D is perhaps TRBD1 (6 bases). This CDR3 comprises 12 residues. Germline V gene data show CDR1 as SNHLY and CDR2 as FYNNEI. With 7 bases removed from V and 1 base from J, the gap between germline ends came to 7 bases. Here the CDR3 DNA reads TGTGCCAGCATCAGGGGGAACACTGAAGCTTTCTTT. It encodes CASIRGNTEAFF. Full variable domain (outside the CDR3, taken from reference TRBV2 and TRBJ1-1): EPEVTQTPSHQVTQMGQEVILRCVPISNHLYFYWYRQILGQKVEFLVSFYNNEISEKSEIFDDQFSVERPDGSNFTLKIRSTKLEDSAMYFCASIRGNTEAFFGQGTRLTVV.

V gene TRBV7-2 combines with J gene TRBJ2-7; 10 bases fit TRBD2. The V segment lost 5 bases and the J segment 4 bases; nucleotides outside the gene matches: 8. Germline V lookup: CDR1 SGHTA, CDR2 FQGNSA. The CDR3 is 15 residues long. This chain's CDR3 is CASSPWASGSYEQYF. The CDR3 DNA follows: TGTGCCAGCAGCCCTTGGGCTAGCGGGAGTTACGAGCAGTACTTC.

This clone was seen a single time. V and J are TRBV6-4 and TRBJ2-5, with 7 positions matching TRBD1. Germline CDR1 and CDR2: MRHNA and SNTAGT. The CDR3 is made up of 15 amino acids. V was clipped by 2 bases and J by 2 bases; unmatched bases: 5. The CDR3 sequence is CASSDPDRLQETQYF. CDR3 DNA sequence: TGTGCCAGCAGTGACCCGGACAGGCTACAAGAGACCCAGTACTTC.

V is TRBV11-2 and J is TRBJ2-7; 8 bases are a match to TRBD1. The germline CDR1 and CDR2 sequences are SGHAT and FQNNGV. CDR3 length: 14 residues. V shed 5 bases and J 5 bases; nucleotides not matched to a gene: 8. CDR3 nucleotides: TGTGCCAGCAGCCTAACGGGACAGGTCGACGAGCAGTACTTC. Translation: CASSLTGQVDEQYF.

The rearrangement uses TRBV5-1 and TRBJ2-5; the match to TRBD2 covers 13 bases. J lost 5 bases, V lost 4 bases, and 5 bases had no gene match. Germline CDR1 SGHRS, CDR2 YFSETQ. CDR3 size: 15 residues. The CDR3 DNA follows: TGCGCCAGCAGCCCGGGGACTAGCGGGATTGAGACCCAGTACTTC. Amino acid sequence: CASSPGTSGIETQYF. The complete variable domain, with remaining parts taken from reference TRBV5-1 and TRBJ2-5, reads KAGVTQTPRYLIKTRGQQVTLSCSPISGHRSVSWYQQTPGQGLQFLFEYFSETQRNKGNFPGRFSGRQFSNSRSEMNVSTLELGDSALYLCASSPGTSGIETQYFGPGTRLLVL.

This clone was observed once. The V gene is TRBV27, the J gene TRBJ2-7; D is perhaps TRBD1 (6 bases). The length of the CDR3 is 13 residues. The V and J ends lost 5 bases and 3 bases respectively, with 11 bases between them. In germline, CDR1 is MNHEY, CDR2 SMNVEV (reference sequence). The CDR3 reads CASSTRQDYEQYF. The DNA for the CDR3 is TGTGCCAGCAGTACGCGACAGGACTACGAGCAGTACTTC.

This chain's CDR3 is CASSFFPGNTEAFF. The CDR3 nucleotides are TGTGCCAGCAGCTTCTTCCCAGGGAACACTGAAGCTTTCTTT. V and J are TRBV13 and TRBJ1-1; D is unclear. The CDR3 length is 14 residues. Germline lookup yields CDR1 PRHDT and CDR2 FYEKMQ (reference sequence). The V end lost 3 bases, the J end lost 1 base, and 9 bases lay between the germline ends.

The V gene is TRBV25-1, the J gene TRBJ2-2; 10 bases match TRBD2. CDR3 size: 14 residues. Germline-derived CDR1 and CDR2 are MGHDK and SYGVNS. Trimming at V came to 6 bases and at J to 4 bases, leaving 2 bases not matched to a gene. This CDR3 is CASRRLAGTGELFF. CDR3 sequence (DNA): TGTGCCAGCAGGAGACTAGCGGGCACCGGGGAGCTGTTTTTT.

The V gene is TRBV5-6, the J gene TRBJ1-1, with 9 bases matching TRBD1. Germline CDR1 reads SGHDT; CDR2 reads YYEEEE. The CDR3 length is 14 residues. J gave up 6 bases and V 4 bases, and 7 bases lay outside the gene matches. The CDR3 here is CASSTGTGRPEAFF. CDR3 DNA sequence: TGTGCCAGCAGCACCGGGACAGGGAGGCCTGAAGCTTTCTTT.

This rearrangement joins TRBV4-3 to TRBJ2-1, with 10 bases identical to TRBD2. Germline trimming cut 3 bases from V and 6 bases from J; bases unmatched to any gene: 2. This CDR3 contains 14 residues. The germline gives CDR1 LGHNA, CDR2 YSLEER. CDR3: CASSHRTSGNEQFF. CDR3 coding DNA: TGCGCCAGCAGCCACAGGACTAGCGGCAATGAGCAGTTCTTC.

About this clone: The same CDR3 is also encoded by other DNA sequences in this sample. The V and J genes are TRBV13 and TRBJ2-1, with 7 positions matching TRBD2. Germline-derived CDR1 and CDR2 are PRHDT and FYEKMQ (reference sequence). The CDR3 runs to 12 residues. Germline trimming cut 4 bases from V and 15 bases from J; bases unmatched to any gene: 9. The chain's CDR3 is CASSSQERERFF. The CDR3 DNA reads TGTGCCAGCAGCTCGCAGGAGCGGGAACGGTTCTTC. Using reference TRBV13 and TRBJ2-1 for the parts outside the CDR3, the full variable domain is AAGVIQSPRHLIKEKRETATLKCYPIPRHDTVYWYQQGPGQDPQFLISFYEKMQSDKGSIPDRFSAQQFSDYHSELNMSSLELGDSALYFCASSSQERERFFGPGTRLTVL.